The text below deals with one T cell receptor (beta chain). What it binds is unknown. This entry belongs to a study of OX40 agonist ivuxolimab in advanced cancers. Study context: Dosing consisted of intravenous ivuxolimab at 0.01 to 10 mg/kg every 2 weeks. Prior therapy, whether anti-PD-1, anti-PD-L1 or anti-CTLA-4, was allowed, and roughly 41% had some.

TCRdb's copy holds only in-frame clones and misses some; the assay was immunoSEQ multiplex PCR. The table shows approximately 69,000 clones, with about 93% occurring only once. General study findings and limits: Relatively little clonal expansion, among the lowest observed, appeared in partial responders at 0.1-3.0 mg/kg. Expanded peripheral T cell antigen specificity was not determined.

This CDR3 contains 16 residues. With 3 bases removed from V and 0 bases from J, the gap between germline ends came to 13 bases. In germline, CDR1 is LGHNA, CDR2 YSLEER. The gene calls are TRBV4-3 and TRBJ2-3; D may be TRBD2 (6 bases). This clonotype originated in an adult with an advanced solid tumor such as melanoma, head and neck, liver or kidney cancer. The sample here was CD4+ or CD8+ T cells sorted from blood, taken in a trial of the OX40 agonist ivuxolimab. The CDR3 loop is CASSHWTITSTDTQYF. Written as DNA, the CDR3 is TGCGCCAGCAGCCACTGGACTATCACTAGCACAGATACGCAGTATTTT.